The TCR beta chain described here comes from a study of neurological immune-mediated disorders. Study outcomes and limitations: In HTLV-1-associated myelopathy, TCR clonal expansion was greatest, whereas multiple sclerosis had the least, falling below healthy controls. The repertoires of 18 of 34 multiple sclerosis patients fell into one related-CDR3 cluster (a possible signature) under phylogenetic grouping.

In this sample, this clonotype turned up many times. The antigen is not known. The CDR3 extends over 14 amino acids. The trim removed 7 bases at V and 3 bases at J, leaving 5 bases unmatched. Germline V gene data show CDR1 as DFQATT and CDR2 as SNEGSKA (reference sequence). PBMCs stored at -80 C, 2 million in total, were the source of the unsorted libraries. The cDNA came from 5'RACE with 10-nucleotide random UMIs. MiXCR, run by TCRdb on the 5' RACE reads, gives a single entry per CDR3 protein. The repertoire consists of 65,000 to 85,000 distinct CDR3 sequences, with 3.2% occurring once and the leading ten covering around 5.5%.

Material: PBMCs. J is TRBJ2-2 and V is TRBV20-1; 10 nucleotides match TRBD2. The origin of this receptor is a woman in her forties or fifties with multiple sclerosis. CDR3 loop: CSGTSGDYTGELFF. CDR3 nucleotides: TGCAGTGGCACTAGCGGGGATTACACCGGGGAGCTGTTTTTT.